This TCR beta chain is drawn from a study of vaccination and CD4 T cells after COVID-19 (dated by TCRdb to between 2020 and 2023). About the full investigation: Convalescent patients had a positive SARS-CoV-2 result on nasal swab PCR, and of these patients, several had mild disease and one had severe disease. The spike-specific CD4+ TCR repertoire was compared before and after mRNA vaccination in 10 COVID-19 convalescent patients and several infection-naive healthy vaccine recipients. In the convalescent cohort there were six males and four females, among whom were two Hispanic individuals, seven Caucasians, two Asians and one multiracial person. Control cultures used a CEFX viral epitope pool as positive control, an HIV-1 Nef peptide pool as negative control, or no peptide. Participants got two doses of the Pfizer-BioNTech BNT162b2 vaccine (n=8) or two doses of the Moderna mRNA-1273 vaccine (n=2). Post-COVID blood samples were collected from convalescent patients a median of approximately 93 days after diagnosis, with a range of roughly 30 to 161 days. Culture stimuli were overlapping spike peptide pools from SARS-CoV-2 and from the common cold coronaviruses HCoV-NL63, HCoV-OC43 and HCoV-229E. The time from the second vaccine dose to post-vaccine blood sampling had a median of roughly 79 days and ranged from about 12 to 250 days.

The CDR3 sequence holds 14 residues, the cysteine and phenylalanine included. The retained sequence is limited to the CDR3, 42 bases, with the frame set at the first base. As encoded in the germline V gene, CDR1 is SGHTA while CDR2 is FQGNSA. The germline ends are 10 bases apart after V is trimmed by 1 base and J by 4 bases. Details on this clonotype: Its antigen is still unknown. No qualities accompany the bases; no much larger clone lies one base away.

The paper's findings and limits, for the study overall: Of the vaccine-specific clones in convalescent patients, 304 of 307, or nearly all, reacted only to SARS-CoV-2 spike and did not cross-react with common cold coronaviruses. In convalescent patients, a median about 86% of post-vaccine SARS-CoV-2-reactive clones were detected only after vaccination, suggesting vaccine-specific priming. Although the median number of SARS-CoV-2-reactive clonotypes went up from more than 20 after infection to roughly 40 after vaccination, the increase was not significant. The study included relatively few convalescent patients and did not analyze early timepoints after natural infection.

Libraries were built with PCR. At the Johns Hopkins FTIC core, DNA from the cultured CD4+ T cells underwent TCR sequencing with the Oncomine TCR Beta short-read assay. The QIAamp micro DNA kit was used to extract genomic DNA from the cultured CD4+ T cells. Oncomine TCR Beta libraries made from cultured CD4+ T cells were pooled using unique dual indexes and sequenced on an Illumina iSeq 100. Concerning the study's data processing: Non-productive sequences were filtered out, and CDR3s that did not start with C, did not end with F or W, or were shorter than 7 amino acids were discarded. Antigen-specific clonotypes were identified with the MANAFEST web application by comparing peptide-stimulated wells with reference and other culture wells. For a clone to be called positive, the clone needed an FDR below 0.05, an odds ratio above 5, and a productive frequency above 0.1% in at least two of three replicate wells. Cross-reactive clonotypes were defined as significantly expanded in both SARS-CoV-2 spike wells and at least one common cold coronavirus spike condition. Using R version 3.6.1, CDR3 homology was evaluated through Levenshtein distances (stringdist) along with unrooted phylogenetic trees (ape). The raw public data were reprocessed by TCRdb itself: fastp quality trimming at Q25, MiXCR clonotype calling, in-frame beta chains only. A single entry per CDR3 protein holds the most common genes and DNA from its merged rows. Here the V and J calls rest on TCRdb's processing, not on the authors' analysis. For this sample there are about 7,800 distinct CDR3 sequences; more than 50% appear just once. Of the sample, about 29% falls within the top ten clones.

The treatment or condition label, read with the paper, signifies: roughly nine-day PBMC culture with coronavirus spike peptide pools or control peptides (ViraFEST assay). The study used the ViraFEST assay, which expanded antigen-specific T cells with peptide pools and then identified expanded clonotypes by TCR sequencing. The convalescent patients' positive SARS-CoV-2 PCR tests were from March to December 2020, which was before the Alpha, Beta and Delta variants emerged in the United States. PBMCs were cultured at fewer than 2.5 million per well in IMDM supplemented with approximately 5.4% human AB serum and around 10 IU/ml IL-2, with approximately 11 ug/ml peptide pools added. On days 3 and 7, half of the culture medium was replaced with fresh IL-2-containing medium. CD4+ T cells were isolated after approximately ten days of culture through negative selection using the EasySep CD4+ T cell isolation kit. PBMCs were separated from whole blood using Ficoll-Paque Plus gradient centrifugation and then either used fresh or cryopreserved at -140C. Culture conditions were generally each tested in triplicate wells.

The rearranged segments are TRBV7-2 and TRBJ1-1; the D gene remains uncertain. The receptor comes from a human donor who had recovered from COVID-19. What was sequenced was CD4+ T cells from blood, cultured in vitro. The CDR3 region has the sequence CASSLVRDGTEAFF. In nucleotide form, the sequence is TGTGCCAGCAGCTTAGTTCGGGATGGCACTGAAGCTTTCTTT.